This note documents a single T cell receptor beta chain sequence. Its antigen is undetermined. The entirety of the isolated RNA underwent reverse transcription, so expressed TCRB transcripts were sequenced. Generated by immunoSEQ multiplex PCR, the TCRdb table keeps only in-frame clones and is missing some. The sample records around 310,000 clones, about 13% being singletons. The sample originates from a study of beta chain features in type 1 diabetes. General study findings and limits: Cells carrying high TCR expression could end up over-represented when cDNA is sequenced. In every one of the four CD4+ subsets, TCRB CDR3s were moderately but significantly shorter in Type 1 diabetes patients. The question left open here concerned HLA type influencing TCRB rearrangement.

The length of the CDR3 is 18 residues. Germline loops: CDR1 GTSNPN, CDR2 SVGIG (reference sequence). V lost 0 bases to trimming and J lost 1 base; unmatched junction nucleotides: 7. The chain combines TRBV30 with TRBJ2-2; 11 bases map to TRBD2. Sample: naive CD4+ T cells from blood. The receptor was isolated from a woman between 18 and 30 years old with type 1 diabetes. DNA for the CDR3: TGTGCCTGGAGTGTACTGGGGCTAGCGGGAGGGAACACCGGGGAGCTGTTTTTT. It encodes CAWSVLGLAGGNTGELFF.